These 13 T cell receptor beta chains came from one sample sequenced in a study of sequential checkpoint blockade in melanoma. Data came from immunoSEQ multiplex PCR; TCRdb stores just in-frame clones and leaves some out. The sample contains about 20,000 clones, under 85% of which appear only once. Treatment in this sample: randomized to nivolumab then ipilimumab (arm A) or the reverse (arm B). Sequencing used tumor tissue (inferred from file names), obtained from a patient given nivolumab and ipilimumab in sequence. These receptors all stem from a human donor with melanoma.

This chain connects TRBV11-3 to TRBJ2-2; D remains ambiguous. The CDR3 sequence is 14 residues long. The germline gives CDR1 SGHNT, CDR2 YENEEA. Trimming took 3 bases from V and 3 from J, leaving 8 bases between them. The CDR3 DNA follows: TGTGCCAGCAGCTTGGTCCCGGACACCGGGGAGCTGTTTTTT. It specifies CASSLVPDTGELFF.

The chain couples TRBV14 to TRBJ1-6, with unresolved D. Germline V CDR1 and CDR2: SGHDN, FVKESK. V was clipped by 2 bases and J by 6 bases, with 8 bases between them. The CDR3 extends over 14 amino acids. CDR3 DNA sequence: TGTGCCAGCAGCCAAAAGGGTGGTAATTCACCCCTCCACTTT. It codes for CASSQKGGNSPLHF.

The gene calls are TRBV30 and TRBJ2-2; D unclear. Germline-derived CDR1 and CDR2 are GTSNPN and SVGIG (reference sequence). There are 13 residues in the CDR3. Trimming pared 0 bases from V and 5 bases from J, leaving 7 bases between. The CDR3 region is CAWSVSWTGELFF. The CDR3 bases are TGTGCCTGGAGTGTAAGCTGGACCGGGGAGCTGTTTTTT. Looking up the rest from reference TRBV30 and TRBJ2-2 gives the full variable domain: SQTIHQWPATLVQPVGSPLSLECTVEGTSNPNLYWYRQAAGRGLQLLFYSVGIGQISSEVPQNLSASRPQDRQFILSSKKLLLSDSGFYLCAWSVSWTGELFFGEGSRLTVL.

This clone was recorded once. The genes are TRBV23-1 and TRBJ2-5; TRBD2 matches at 9 bases. TRBV23-1 is sorted into the ORF group, with uncertain function. This CDR3 comprises 16 residues. V trimming: 6 bases; J trimming: 5 bases; junction bases outside the gene matches: 13. CDR3 DNA: TGCGCCAGCAGCTTAGGTGGCGGGGGGGCGGAGGAGACCCAGTACTTC. Translation gives CASSLGGGGAEETQYF.

In its sample, this clone was seen a few times. The gene calls are TRBV30 and TRBJ2-1; 8 bases align to TRBD2. The trim removed 3 bases at V and 8 bases at J, leaving 12 bases unmatched. The germline gives CDR1 GTSNPN, CDR2 SVGIG (reference sequence). This CDR3 contains 15 residues. The CDR3 DNA follows: TGTGCCTGGAGGGGGTACGGAGCGGGAGACTATGAGCAGTTCTTC. Translation gives CAWRGYGAGDYEQFF.

The V call is TRBV28, the J call TRBJ2-5, with TRBD2 identical over 15 bases. V was clipped by 5 bases and J by 4 bases; unmatched bases: 5. CDR3 length: 16 residues. Per germline, CDR1 MDHEN and CDR2 SYDVKM. DNA of the CDR3: TGTGCCAGCAGTCCTCCGGGACTAGCGGGGGGAGAGACCCAGTACTTC. This gives the protein CASSPPGLAGGETQYF.

The rearrangement links TRBV5-1 to TRBJ2-7; 9 bases fit TRBD2. J lost 1 base, V lost 4 bases, and 12 bases had no gene match. This CDR3 spans 17 amino acids. Germline CDR1 reads SGHRS; CDR2 reads YFSETQ. CDR3 residues: CASSRGPGTSLSYEQYF. Here the CDR3 DNA reads TGCGCCAGCAGCCGAGGTCCCGGGACTAGCCTTTCCTACGAGCAGTACTTC.

The chain has TRBV14 and TRBJ1-1; D unclear. From germline, CDR1 is SGHDN and CDR2 FVKESK. V lost 0 bases and J 5 bases, leaving 10 bases between the germline ends. The CDR3 has 14 residues. The CDR3 loop is CASSQEFGSTEAFF. The CDR3 DNA reads TGTGCCAGCAGCCAAGAGTTTGGCAGTACTGAAGCTTTCTTT.

CDR3 coding DNA: TGCGCCAGCAGCCCCGGGACTAGCGGGAGGGCGAGAAACATTCAGTACTTC. This translates into CASSPGTSGRARNIQYF. This sequence joins TRBV23-1 and TRBJ2-4; TRBD2 agrees at 16 bases. TRBV23-1 is filed as an ORF, its function uncertain. Trimming took 6 bases from V and 6 from J; bases not matched to a gene: 8. The CDR3 covers 17 residues.

This clone was counted only a few times. The DNA is omitted, as the CDR3 cannot be located on it reliably, and the CDR3 follows TCRdb's listing. The chain couples TRBV7-1 to TRBJ1-6; the table gives TRBD1 as D, unverified against the DNA. TRBV7-1 is annotated as an ORF whose role is uncertain. The CDR3 is 13 residues long, counting both termini. The CDR3 is CASSLSFRDILHF.

The rearrangement uses TRBV30 and TRBJ1-5; D uncertain. V dropped 0 bases and J dropped 0 bases, with 6 bases sitting between them. In germline, CDR1 is GTSNPN, CDR2 SVGIG (reference sequence). This CDR3 contains 14 residues. CDR3 protein: CAWSVSISNQPQHF. CDR3 nucleotide sequence: TGTGCCTGGAGTGTATCCATTAGCAATCAGCCCCAGCATTTT.

The J gene is TRBJ2-2, the V gene TRBV6-8; 11 positions match TRBD2. The CDR3 contains 15 residues. The germline V gene encodes CDR1 MNHGY and CDR2 SAAAGT. The V gene end was trimmed by 5 bases and the J gene end by 6 bases; junction bases not matched to a gene: 5. Here the CDR3 DNA reads TGTGCCAGCAGTGGGGTAGCGGGGGGGCCCGGGGAGCTGTTTTTT. Protein: CASSGVAGGPGELFF.

This chain uses TRBV2 with TRBJ1-1; D might be TRBD1 (5 bases). Trimming removed 6 bases at V and 8 bases at J, with 13 bases between. Germline CDR1 reads SNHLY; CDR2 reads FYNNEI. This CDR3 has 12 residues. The CDR3 DNA follows: TGTGCCAGCAGGATCCCGGGACGGGAAGCTTTCTTT. Its protein is CASRIPGREAFF.